These 28 T cell receptor beta chains originate from one sample sequenced in a study of cytomegalovirus exposure and HLA in healthy donors. Use of 60 Vbeta and 13 Jbeta primers characterized the PCR. The protocol was immunoSEQ multiplex PCR, while the TCRdb copy is restricted to in-frame clones and leaves out a portion. The sample includes some 80,000 clones. Sequencing was done on a sample of PBMCs. The source is a man over 45 in good health and CMV-seropositive.

The V and J genes are TRBV18 and TRBJ2-5; D is uncertain. The CDR3 has 14 residues. With 3 bases removed from V and 2 bases from J, the gap between germline ends came to 10 bases. Germline V lookup: CDR1 KGHSH, CDR2 LQKENI. The CDR3 here is CASSPGDTQETQYF. CDR3 in DNA: TGTGCCAGCTCACCGGGCGACACACAAGAGACCCAGTACTTC. The variable domain in full, with the rest retrieved from reference TRBV18 and TRBJ2-5, is NAGVMQNPRHLVRRRGQEARLRCSPMKGHSHVYWYRQLPEEGLKFMVYLQKENIIDESGMPKERFSAEFPKEGPSILRIQQVVRGDSAAYFCASSPGDTQETQYFGPGTRLLVL.

The CDR3 sequence: CASSPEGTYGWDTIYF. In DNA, the CDR3 is TGCGCCAGCAGCCCCGAAGGGACATACGGTTGGGACACCATATATTTT. The J gene is TRBJ1-3, the V gene TRBV5-1; possible D gene TRBD1, 6 bases. From germline, CDR1 is SGHRS and CDR2 YFSETQ. V lost 4 bases and J lost 8, with 22 bases in between. This CDR3 contains 16 residues.

The gene calls are TRBV11-2 and TRBJ2-2; D is uncertain. The CDR3 totals 16 residues. The V end lost 2 bases, the J end lost 4 bases, and 14 bases lay between the germline ends. Germline values: CDR1 SGHAT, CDR2 FQNNGV. The CDR3 region is CASSLRRPELTGELFF. In DNA form, the CDR3 reads TGTGCCAGCAGCTTAAGGCGGCCAGAACTCACCGGGGAGCTGTTTTTT.

CDR3 protein: CASSPTTGSYEQYV. For the CDR3, the DNA is TGCGCCAGCAGCCCGACCACAGGCTCCTACGAGCAGTACGTC. The rearrangement uses TRBV5-1 and TRBJ2-7, with D possibly TRBD1 on 5 matching bases. Germline CDR1 is SGHRS and CDR2 is YFSETQ. The CDR3 length is 14 residues. Trimming shortened V by 4 bases and J by 0 bases, and 11 bases separated the two germline ends.

This chain uses TRBV27 with TRBJ1-5, with a weak D call TRBD1 (5 bases). V was trimmed by 2 bases and J by 4 bases, leaving 9 bases between them. This CDR3 is 14 amino acids long. CDR1 and CDR2 from the germline V gene are MNHEY and SMNVEV (reference sequence). The DNA for the CDR3 is TGTGCCAGCAGTTTAGGGGGGGGGAATCAGCCCCAGCATTTT. It encodes CASSLGGGNQPQHF.

The rearrangement uses TRBV6-1 and TRBJ2-7; D is possibly TRBD2 (7 bases). V was cut by 7 bases and J by 0 bases, with 16 bases left in between. Germline assignment: CDR1 MNHNS and CDR2 SASEGT. This CDR3 has 15 residues. The DNA for the CDR3 is TGTGCCAGCACCTGGGGGGGCTCTAACTCCTACGAGCAGTACGTC. This encodes CASTWGGSNSYEQYV.

This rearrangement joins TRBV29-1 to TRBJ1-1, with TRBD1 identical over 12 bases. Trimming removed 6 bases from V and 1 base from J; junction bases left unmatched: 3. Germline lookup yields CDR1 SQVTM and CDR2 ANQGSEA. The CDR3 runs 14 residues. The CDR3 sequence: CSVGTGGRNTEAFF. The CDR3 coding sequence is TGCAGCGTGGGGACAGGGGGCAGGAACACTGAAGCTTTCTTT.

This chain links TRBV25-1 with TRBJ2-1; TRBD2 might be the D (5 bases). The V end was cut by 8 bases, the J end by 5 bases, with 16 bases between. Germline V CDR1 and CDR2: MGHDK, SYGVNS. The CDR3 length is 14 residues. CDR3 sequence (DNA): TGTGCCAGCCGAGGCACTCCCGGGGACAATGAGCAGTTCTTC. It encodes CASRGTPGDNEQFF.

The chain is built from TRBV9 and TRBJ1-2; no definite D call. There are 15 residues in the CDR3. Trimming removed 4 bases at V and 0 bases at J, with 13 bases between. Germline V gene sequence: CDR1 SGDLS, CDR2 YYNGEE. CDR3 DNA sequence: TGTGCCAGCAGCCCCCAGATAGCAACTAACTATGGCTACACCTTC. The encoded protein is CASSPQIATNYGYTF.

The V and J genes are TRBV7-9 and TRBJ2-4, with D possibly matching TRBD2 (5 bases). This CDR3 comprises 13 residues. The V gene's germline CDR1 is SEHNR and CDR2 FQNEAQ (reference sequence). V gave up 5 bases and J gave up 6 bases, with 11 bases separating them. CDR3 DNA: TGTGCCAGCAGCCCTTCGGGGTCAAACATTCAGTACTTC. Translation gives CASSPSGSNIQYF.

This chain connects TRBV6-1 to TRBJ2-7; 10 positions match TRBD1. The CDR3 sequence is 13 residues long. V was clipped by 7 bases and J by 3 bases; unmatched bases: 3. The V gene's germline CDR1 is MNHNS and CDR2 SASEGT. The CDR3 region is CASTTGGFYEQYV. The CDR3 DNA is TGTGCCAGCACGACAGGGGGCTTCTACGAGCAGTACGTC.

With respect to this clone: A read error may produce the germline difference seen at one junction end. The rearrangement links TRBV7-2 to TRBJ2-3; 10 bases line up with TRBD2. The CDR3 extends over 18 amino acids. Germline V gives CDR1 SGHTA, CDR2 FQGNSA. The CDR3 DNA sequence: TGTGCCAGCACCTTAGAAGGGGGTAGCGGGGGGTCTACAGATACGCAGTATTTT. Translating it yields CASTLEGGSGGSTDTQYF.

The chain is built from TRBV7-3 and TRBJ2-3; D remains unclear. The CDR3 totals 13 residues. V was trimmed by 3 bases and J by 0 bases, leaving 4 bases between them. Germline CDR1 and CDR2: SGHTA and FQGTGA. This CDR3 is CASSFQSTDTQYF. CDR3 DNA: TGTGCCAGCAGCTTCCAGAGCACAGATACGCAGTATTTT.

This chain connects TRBV6-5 to TRBJ2-1; TRBD2 might be the D (5 bases). This CDR3 has 14 residues. Looked up from germline, CDR1 is MNHEY and CDR2 is SVGAGI. Deletions cut 7 bases from V and 0 bases from J, with 10 bases between. The CDR3: CASKRSYSYNEQFF. The CDR3, as DNA: TGTGCCAGCAAGCGGTCCTACTCCTACAATGAGCAGTTCTTC.

The chain joins TRBV14 to TRBJ2-6; TRBD1 might be the D (5 bases). CDR1 and CDR2 (germline): SGHDN, FVKESK. This CDR3 is 16 amino acids long. Trimming shortened V by 1 base and J by 3 bases, and 10 bases separated the two germline ends. CDR3 nucleotide sequence: TGTGCCAGCAGCCAAGGCCCAGGGATTGGGGCCAACGTCCTGACTTTC. Translation gives CASSQGPGIGANVLTF.

The V and J genes are TRBV19 and TRBJ1-2, with D possibly TRBD1 on 5 matching bases. Trimming took 7 bases from V and 1 from J, leaving 10 bases between them. The CDR3 spans 13 residues. CDR1 and CDR2 from the germline V gene are LNHDA and SQIVND (reference sequence). CDR3 DNA sequence: TGTGCCAGTAAGGTGGGACTTAACTATGGCTACACCTTC. This translates into CASKVGLNYGYTF.

V gene TRBV10-2 combines with J gene TRBJ1-1; D not certain. The CDR3 is made up of 16 amino acids. CDR1 is WSHSY and CDR2 is SAAADI in the germline V gene. V lost 0 bases to trimming and J lost 2 bases, with 13 bases between them. CDR3 DNA: TGCGCCAGCAGTGAGTCGAAAGTGGCAGTTAACACTGAAGCTTTCTTT. Protein product: CASSESKVAVNTEAFF.

The gene calls are TRBV20-1 and TRBJ2-5; D is unresolved. V was cut by 0 bases and J by 7 bases, with 6 bases left in between. Looked up from germline, CDR1 is DFQATT and CDR2 is SNEGSKA (reference sequence). CDR3 length: 11 residues. CDR3 in DNA: TGCAGTGCTAGAGACTCTGTGACCCAGTACTTC. Protein sequence: CSARDSVTQYF.

The rearrangement links TRBV2 to TRBJ2-3, with TRBD1 matching over 8 bases. This CDR3 has 13 residues. Unmatched junction bases numbered 5, after V lost 6 bases and J lost 6 bases. Germline V gives CDR1 SNHLY, CDR2 FYNNEI. The CDR3 bases are TGTGCCAGCAGCGCGGACAGGGAGGATACGCAGTATTTT. Protein: CASSADREDTQYF.

The genes are TRBV5-1 and TRBJ2-2; TRBD2 might be the D (6 bases). Germline CDR1 SGHRS, CDR2 YFSETQ. Trimming shortened V by 4 bases and J by 1 base, and 17 bases separated the two germline ends. The CDR3 length is 17 residues. CDR3 sequence reads: CASSPSPVGGNTGELFF. The DNA of the CDR3 is TGCGCCAGCAGCCCCTCCCCAGTCGGGGGGAACACCGGGGAGCTGTTTTTT.

This chain links TRBV19 with TRBJ2-6, with D hard to call. The CDR3 runs 12 residues. The germline V gene has CDR1 LNHDA and CDR2 SQIVND (reference sequence). V dropped 8 bases and J dropped 0 bases, with 2 bases sitting between them. In nucleotides, the CDR3 is TGTGCCAGTCACTCTGGGGCCAACGTCCTGACTTTC. It is translated as CASHSGANVLTF.

The V and J genes are TRBV19 and TRBJ1-5; TRBD1 matches at 10 bases. Trimming at V came to 7 bases and at J to 5 bases, leaving 11 bases not matched to a gene. CDR1 and CDR2 (germline): LNHDA, SQIVND (reference sequence). The CDR3 consists of 16 residues. The CDR3 is CASNRPGQGLHQPQHF. The CDR3 DNA reads as TGTGCCAGTAACCGACCGGGACAGGGGCTTCATCAGCCCCAGCATTTT.

This chain connects TRBV4-1 to TRBJ1-1, with D tentatively TRBD1 (5 bases). The CDR3 sequence is 14 residues long. V lost 0 bases and J lost 7, with 12 bases in between. In germline, CDR1 is MGHRA, CDR2 YSYEKL. In DNA form, the CDR3 reads TGCGCCAGCAGCCAAGAGGACACCTGGGGTGAAGCTTTCTTT. Protein product: CASSQEDTWGEAFF.

The V and J genes are TRBV6-4 and TRBJ2-3; 14 bases are a match to TRBD2. The CDR3 contains 15 residues. The germline CDR1 and CDR2 sequences are MRHNA and SNTAGT. V trimming: 5 bases; J trimming: 6 bases; junction bases outside the gene matches: 4. The CDR3 nucleotides are TGTGCCAGCAGTCAGACTAGCGGGGGGGCGGATACGCAGTATTTT. Translated, it gives CASSQTSGGADTQYF.

The V call is TRBV7-8, the J call TRBJ1-2; D is unclear. The CDR3 is made up of 17 amino acids. The V end lost 2 bases, the J end lost 1 base, and 17 bases lay between the germline ends. Germline V gene lookup returns CDR1 SGHVS and CDR2 FQNEAQ. The CDR3: CASSLFGRGYLNYGYTF. DNA for the CDR3: TGTGCCAGCAGCTTATTCGGACGAGGGTACCTTAACTATGGCTACACCTTC. Combining the CDR3 with reference TRBV7-8 and TRBJ1-2 gives the whole variable domain GAGVSQSPRYKVAKRGQDVALRCDPISGHVSLFWYQQALGQGPEFLTYFQNEAQLDKSGLPSDRFFAERPEGSVSTLKIQRTQQEDSAVYLCASSLFGRGYLNYGYTFGSGTRLTVV.

V usage is TRBV29-1 and J usage is TRBJ1-5; 7 bases map to TRBD1. Germline CDR1 and CDR2: SQVTM and ANQGSEA. V trimming: 4 bases; J trimming: 3 bases; junction bases outside the gene matches: 6. This CDR3 contains 14 residues. In nucleotides, the CDR3 is TGCAGCGTTGGACAGGGTGGATACAATCAGCCCCAGCATTTT. Residues: CSVGQGGYNQPQHF.

This chain's CDR3 is CASSLAAGGNTIYF. CDR3 sequence (DNA): TGCGCCAGCAGCTTGGCGGCAGGGGGAAACACCATATATTTT. V and J are TRBV5-1 and TRBJ1-3; D is possibly TRBD1 (5 bases). This CDR3 contains 14 residues. The V gene lost 0 bases and the J gene lost 4 bases, with 8 bases spanning the gap. Germline CDR1 reads SGHRS; CDR2 reads YFSETQ.

This chain joins TRBV2 and TRBJ2-5; 13 bases align to TRBD2. Trimming took 2 bases from V and 2 from J; bases not matched to a gene: 2. There are 16 residues in the CDR3. CDR1 SNHLY and CDR2 FYNNEI come from the germline V gene. CDR3 nucleotide sequence: TGTGCCAGCAGTGAATCGACTAGCGGGAGGCAAGAGACCCAGTACTTC. This encodes CASSESTSGRQETQYF.